The source of this T cell receptor beta chain is a study of graft-versus-host responses after intestinal transplantation. In the study overall: Following induction with anti-thymocyte globulin, all recipients were given tacrolimus and steroids for three to four years. Whole-study results and caveats: Researchers found peak circulating GvH clone levels linked to early post-transplant HvG declines.

Germline V CDR1 and CDR2: SGHRS, YFSETQ. The CDR3 spans 14 residues. Unmatched junction bases numbered 6, after V lost 4 bases and J lost 7 bases. As to this clone: Its antigen remains unidentified.

The bone marrow was collected post-transplant, and it came from the posterior iliac crest or another site. Produced via immunoSEQ multiplex PCR; TCRdb's table is partial and in-frame only. The sample consists of tens of thousands of clones, about nine tenths of them appearing once. This TCR was sampled from a human patient who received an intestinal transplant, so some T cells may come from the graft donor. The sequencing used bone marrow, collected nearly 750 days after intestinal transplantation. The chain employs TRBV5-1 and TRBJ2-5, with 11 bases that match TRBD1. CDR3 bases: TGCGCCAGCAGCCGGGACAGGGGGGTTTGGACCCAGTACTTC. It specifies CASSRDRGVWTQYF.